This entry lists 32 T cell receptor beta chains sequenced from one sample in a study of chemoradiotherapy in HPV16-positive cancers (dated by TCRdb to about 2022). The library was generated by the immunoSEQ multiplex PCR assay. In its TCRdb copy, this immuneACCESS table keeps in-frame sequences only and misses some clones. Where compared with another copy, unresolved V genes explain less than half of these, and the others have no known cause. The sample table lists about 5,400 clones, around 89% of them with a count of one. Approximately 2% of the sample rests with the top ten. The source was blood, collected from a patient who underwent chemoradiotherapy. The receptors derive from a human donor with HPV-associated anogenital cancer.

The V call is TRBV6-1, the J call TRBJ2-3; weak D call: TRBD2 (6 bases). There are 15 residues in the CDR3. Trimming removed 5 bases from V and 7 bases from J, with 19 bases in between. The germline CDR1 and CDR2 sequences are MNHNS and SASEGT. CDR3: CASSSGTPVINTQYF. The CDR3 DNA reads as TGTGCCAGCAGTTCCGGGACTCCGGTAATAAATACGCAGTATTTT.

The gene calls are TRBV4-3 and TRBJ2-5; D is perhaps TRBD1 (5 bases). This CDR3 is built from 16 residues. V was trimmed by 1 base and J by 1 base, leaving 13 bases between them. The germline V gene has CDR1 LGHNA and CDR2 YSLEER. CDR3 loop: CASSQVQGSFQETQYF. CDR3 in DNA: TGCGCCAGCAGCCAAGTGCAGGGCTCCTTCCAAGAGACCCAGTACTTC.

This clone qualifies as large. The chain couples TRBV6-5 to TRBJ2-1, with 10 bases that match TRBD2. Germline trimming cut 6 bases from V and 14 bases from J; bases unmatched to any gene: 4. This CDR3 contains 11 residues. Germline values: CDR1 MNHEY, CDR2 SVGAGI. In DNA, the CDR3 is TGTGCCAGCAGACGCGGACTAGCGGAGTTCTTC. Its translation is CASRRGLAEFF.

V usage is TRBV29-1 and J usage is TRBJ1-2; 10 nucleotides match TRBD1. Germline CDR1 reads SQVTM; CDR2 reads ANQGSEA. The CDR3 has 15 residues. Unmatched junction bases numbered 11, after V lost 4 bases and J lost 6 bases. As DNA, the CDR3 is TGCAGCGTTGCGGGACAGGGGAGGTGGTCTAATGGCTACACCTTC. Protein: CSVAGQGRWSNGYTF.

V and J are TRBV13 and TRBJ2-7, with TRBD2 as a possible D gene (6 bases). This CDR3 is built from 15 residues. Looked up from germline, CDR1 is PRHDT and CDR2 is FYEKMQ (reference sequence). The germline V and J ends were trimmed by 1 base and 1 base, with 11 bases remaining between them. The CDR3: CASSLEPGTSYEQYF. The CDR3 DNA reads as TGTGCCAGCAGCTTAGAACCGGGGACTTCCTACGAGCAGTACTTC. The variable domain in full, with the rest retrieved from reference TRBV13 and TRBJ2-7, is AAGVIQSPRHLIKEKRETATLKCYPIPRHDTVYWYQQGPGQDPQFLISFYEKMQSDKGSIPDRFSAQQFSDYHSELNMSSLELGDSALYFCASSLEPGTSYEQYFGPGTRLTVT.

The chain carries TRBV6-6 and TRBJ1-6; 7 positions agree with TRBD1. The CDR3 sequence is 14 residues long. The V segment lost 7 bases and the J segment 5 bases; nucleotides outside the gene matches: 5. CDR1 is MNHNY, CDR2 SVGAGI, per germline (reference sequence). CDR3 in amino acids: CASTRDRNNSPLHF. CDR3 in DNA: TGTGCCAGCACTCGGGACAGAAATAATTCACCCCTCCACTTT.

The V gene is TRBV6-4, the J gene TRBJ1-5; D gene uncertain. V dropped 6 bases and J dropped 5 bases, with 23 bases sitting between them. Germline CDR1 is MRHNA and CDR2 is SNTAGT. The CDR3 is 17 amino acids. The CDR3 DNA reads TGTGCCAGCAGGACCCTTGTGAGGCCGCCTCCTTATCAGCCCCAGCATTTT. Encoded protein: CASRTLVRPPPYQPQHF.

J is TRBJ2-3 and V is TRBV5-1; D might be TRBD2 (6 bases). Trimming left V 6 bases short and J 0 bases short, with 17 bases between. The CDR3 is made up of 16 amino acids. Germline-derived CDR1 and CDR2 are SGHRS and YFSETQ. Here the CDR3 DNA reads TGCGCCAGCACCCGGGGGTATTCTACTAGCACAGATACGCAGTATTTT. Translated, it gives CASTRGYSTSTDTQYF.

The rearrangement joins TRBV5-6 to TRBJ2-5; D is perhaps TRBD1 or TRBD2 (5 bases each). V was cut by 4 bases and J by 5 bases, with 9 bases left in between. Germline CDR1 reads SGHDT; CDR2 reads YYEEEE. CDR3 size: 12 residues. The CDR3 protein is CASSRDVETQYF. For the CDR3, the DNA is TGTGCCAGCAGCCGGGACGTCGAGACCCAGTACTTC.

This clone was seen just once. This rearrangement joins TRBV6-5 to TRBJ2-2; 7 bases align to TRBD1. Germline V lookup: CDR1 MNHEY, CDR2 SVGAGI. The V segment lost 4 bases and the J segment 5 bases; nucleotides outside the gene matches: 10. The CDR3 is made up of 16 amino acids. The CDR3 DNA reads TGTGCCAGCAGTTCATCGTACAGGGGCAGGACCGGGGAGCTGTTTTTT. Protein product: CASSSSYRGRTGELFF.

The V call is TRBV5-5, the J call TRBJ2-7; D uncertain. CDR3 size: 12 residues. CDR1 and CDR2 (germline): SGHKS, YYEKEE (reference sequence). The V end was cut by 5 bases, the J end by 3 bases, with 9 bases between. The CDR3 loop is CASSLLIYEQYF. Here the CDR3 DNA reads TGTGCCAGCAGTTTGCTCATCTACGAGCAGTACTTC.

The chain links TRBV5-4 to TRBJ1-2; 8 nucleotides match TRBD1. This CDR3 has 14 amino acids. Trimming took 0 bases from V and 7 from J; bases not matched to a gene: 5. Germline values: CDR1 SGHNT, CDR2 YYREEE (reference sequence). CDR3 loop: CASSLGQGAGGYTF. Written as DNA, the CDR3 is TGTGCCAGCAGCTTGGGTCAGGGGGCGGGTGGCTACACCTTC.

This clone was counted once. The chain couples TRBV6-5 to TRBJ2-3, with D perhaps TRBD2 (5 bases). V was pared by 6 bases and J by 0 bases, with 7 bases between. The CDR3 has 13 amino acids. Germline V CDR1 and CDR2: MNHEY, SVGAGI. The CDR3 coding sequence is TGTGCCAGCAGGAGGGATAGCACAGATACGCAGTATTTT. Residues: CASRRDSTDTQYF.

The V call is TRBV19, the J call TRBJ2-1, with 8 bases matching TRBD2. Trimming took 5 bases from V and 0 from J; bases not matched to a gene: 3. This CDR3 has 15 amino acids. From germline, CDR1 is LNHDA and CDR2 SQIVND (reference sequence). The CDR3 coding sequence is TGTGCCAGTAGTCCCGGGACTAGCTCCTACAATGAGCAGTTCTTC. Translated, it gives CASSPGTSSYNEQFF.

This clone was counted once. This sequence joins TRBV7-2 and TRBJ2-5; tentatively, D is TRBD1 (6 bases). Looked up from germline, CDR1 is SGHTA and CDR2 is FQGNSA. This CDR3 has 13 amino acids. V lost 5 bases to trimming and J lost 2 bases, with 9 bases between them. The CDR3 loop reads CASSRTVQETQYF. The CDR3 DNA reads TGTGCCAGCAGCCGGACAGTACAAGAGACCCAGTACTTC.

This sequence joins TRBV7-2 and TRBJ2-3; 7 nucleotides line up with TRBD2. The CDR3 is 16 amino acids. Unmatched junction bases numbered 6, after V lost 3 bases and J lost 0 bases. Germline CDR1 is SGHTA and CDR2 is FQGNSA. The CDR3 loop is CASSFWAGVSTDTQYF. In DNA form, the CDR3 reads TGTGCCAGCAGCTTCTGGGCGGGGGTAAGCACAGATACGCAGTATTTT.

V is TRBV5-4 and J is TRBJ2-1; D uncertain. V shed 0 bases and J shed 0 bases, with 10 bases lying between them. The CDR3 is 16 residues long. Germline V gene lookup returns CDR1 SGHNT and CDR2 YYREEE (reference sequence). CDR3 coding DNA: TGTGCCAGCAGCTTGGCCGAACTATTCTCCTACAATGAGCAGTTCTTC. Protein sequence: CASSLAELFSYNEQFF.

The chain employs TRBV4-3 and TRBJ1-4, with 7 bases fitting TRBD1. The CDR3 runs 15 residues. V lost 4 bases and J lost 4; bases outside the gene matches: 6. Germline CDR1 LGHNA, CDR2 YSLEER. The CDR3, as DNA: TGCGCCAGCAGCCCGACAGGGCTCCTTAATGAAAAACTGTTTTTT. Translation: CASSPTGLLNEKLFF.

In this sample, this clone turned up once. The chain employs TRBV9 and TRBJ2-1; possible D gene TRBD2, 5 bases. The germline CDR1 and CDR2 sequences are SGDLS and YYNGEE. The CDR3 is 15 amino acids. Between the trimmed V and J ends, which lost 0 bases and 2 bases, there was a span of 9 bases. The CDR3 spells CASSVGIATYNEQFF. In nucleotides, the CDR3 is TGTGCCAGCAGCGTAGGGATAGCGACCTACAATGAGCAGTTCTTC.

This clone was found once. The chain joins TRBV6-5 to TRBJ2-5, with D tentatively TRBD1 (6 bases). This CDR3 region has 14 residues. The V end lost 6 bases, the J end lost 0 bases, and 11 bases lay between the germline ends. In germline, CDR1 is MNHEY, CDR2 SVGAGI. CDR3 nucleotide sequence: TGTGCCAGCAGCCGCCAGGGGTACCAAGAGACCCAGTACTTC. Amino acid sequence: CASSRQGYQETQYF.

V is TRBV12-5 and J is TRBJ1-1; D is unclear. V lost 5 bases and J lost 2, with 9 bases in between. CDR1 is LGHNT and CDR2 is FRNRAP in the germline V gene. This CDR3 has 13 residues. CDR3 DNA sequence: TGTGCTAGTGGTCCTCTTATAAACACTGAAGCTTTCTTT. Translation gives CASGPLINTEAFF.

Details on this clone: An end of the junction differs from the germline gene, which may be a read error. This sequence joins TRBV6-1 and TRBJ1-4; perhaps TRBD1 as D (5 bases). CDR1 MNHNS and CDR2 SASEGT come from the germline V gene. The CDR3 totals 12 residues. The CDR3 region is CASSTQTGWGLF. The CDR3 DNA reads TGTGCCAGCAGTACTCAGACGGGTTGGGGACTATTT.

To note about this clone: A read error may account for a junction end that differs from germline. The chain has TRBV10-1 and TRBJ2-2; 8 bases map to TRBD2. Germline CDR1 and CDR2: WNHNN and SYGVQD (reference sequence). This CDR3 has 16 amino acids. The CDR3 is CASSPPGGPKTGELFF. The CDR3 region has the DNA TGCGCCAGCAGTCCACCGGGGGGGCCGAAGACCGGGGAGCTGTTTTTT.

The chain carries TRBV18 and TRBJ2-3, with TRBD1 matching 8 bases. Germline values: CDR1 KGHSH, CDR2 LQKENI. The CDR3 contains 15 residues. V was clipped by 3 bases and J by 0 bases; unmatched bases: 2. CDR3 DNA: TGTGCCAGCTCACCTGGACAGGGAAGCACAGATACGCAGTATTTT. Its translation is CASSPGQGSTDTQYF.

This chain joins TRBV30 and TRBJ2-7; 9 nucleotides align to TRBD1. The CDR3 has 14 amino acids. Trimming at V came to 2 bases and at J to 3 bases, leaving 5 bases not matched to a gene. Germline V gene lookup returns CDR1 GTSNPN and CDR2 SVGIG (reference sequence). The CDR3 DNA reads as TGTGCCTGGAGTCAAACAGGGGGCTTCTACGAGCAGTACTTC. Amino acid sequence: CAWSQTGGFYEQYF. Full variable domain (rest looked up from reference TRBV30 and TRBJ2-7): SQTIHQWPATLVQPVGSPLSLECTVEGTSNPNLYWYRQAAGRGLQLLFYSVGIGQISSEVPQNLSASRPQDRQFILSSKKLLLSDSGFYLCAWSQTGGFYEQYFGPGTRLTVT.

J is TRBJ2-5 and V is TRBV6-5; D perhaps matches TRBD2 (5 bases). Germline loops: CDR1 MNHEY, CDR2 SVGAGI. The length of the CDR3 is 13 residues. V was shortened by 6 bases and J by 4 bases, with 12 bases between the two germline ends. The CDR3 region is CASSPTGLETQYF. The CDR3 bases are TGTGCCAGCAGCCCGACCGGACTAGAGACCCAGTACTTC.

This chain joins TRBV7-2 and TRBJ1-2, with D unclear. This CDR3 has 14 amino acids. The V gene's germline CDR1 is SGHTA and CDR2 FQGNSA. V was trimmed by 5 bases and J by 1 base, leaving 11 bases between them. The CDR3 coding sequence is TGTGCCAGCAGCCCTGACCGGATTAACTATGGCTACACCTTC. Its translation is CASSPDRINYGYTF.

This clone came up a few times. The chain uses TRBV27 and TRBJ2-1; no firm D call. Deletions cut 0 bases from V and 1 base from J, with 10 bases between. This CDR3 has 16 amino acids. Germline V gene lookup returns CDR1 MNHEY and CDR2 SMNVEV (reference sequence). The CDR3 sequence: CASSLSTEPSYNEQFF. Here the CDR3 DNA reads TGTGCCAGCAGTTTATCAACGGAGCCTTCCTACAATGAGCAGTTCTTC.

The chain carries TRBV30 and TRBJ2-7; a weak D match, TRBD2 (6 bases). The CDR3 has 14 residues. Trimming left V 3 bases short and J 9 bases short, with 21 bases between. CDR1 is GTSNPN and CDR2 is SVGIG in the germline V gene (reference sequence). CDR3: CAWRLGTPGSGQYF. The CDR3 DNA reads as TGTGCCTGGAGGCTAGGGACTCCTGGCTCCGGGCAGTACTTC. Together with reference TRBV30 and TRBJ2-7, the CDR3 gives the full variable domain: SQTIHQWPATLVQPVGSPLSLECTVEGTSNPNLYWYRQAAGRGLQLLFYSVGIGQISSEVPQNLSASRPQDRQFILSSKKLLLSDSGFYLCAWRLGTPGSGQYFGPGTRLTVT.

The chain combines TRBV6-5 with TRBJ2-2; possible D gene TRBD2, 5 bases. The CDR3 has 13 amino acids. In germline, CDR1 is MNHEY, CDR2 SVGAGI. V lost 6 bases and J 4 bases, leaving 9 bases between the germline ends. CDR3 sequence (DNA): TGTGCCAGCAGCCGCGCGGGCACCGGGGAGCTGTTTTTT. It yields the protein CASSRAGTGELFF.

CDR3 protein: CAIRTTSGYEQYF. CDR3 DNA sequence: TGTGCCATCAGGACGACTAGCGGCTACGAGCAGTACTTC. The rearrangement joins TRBV10-3 to TRBJ2-7; 9 positions agree with TRBD2. The CDR3 runs to 13 residues. CDR1 ENHRY and CDR2 SYGVKD come from the germline V gene. The ends lost 6 bases at V and 3 bases at J; junction bases unmatched: 3.

This clone is a singleton in its sample. The genes are TRBV6-1 and TRBJ2-5; D gene unclear. The tail of the sequence fits TRBJ2-7 better, so the J call may be wrong. Germline-derived CDR1 and CDR2 are MNHNS and SASEGT. The CDR3 has 12 amino acids. This CDR3 reads CASEPQSYEQYF. The CDR3 DNA follows: TGTGCCAGCGAGCCTCAATCCTACGAGCAGTACTTC.